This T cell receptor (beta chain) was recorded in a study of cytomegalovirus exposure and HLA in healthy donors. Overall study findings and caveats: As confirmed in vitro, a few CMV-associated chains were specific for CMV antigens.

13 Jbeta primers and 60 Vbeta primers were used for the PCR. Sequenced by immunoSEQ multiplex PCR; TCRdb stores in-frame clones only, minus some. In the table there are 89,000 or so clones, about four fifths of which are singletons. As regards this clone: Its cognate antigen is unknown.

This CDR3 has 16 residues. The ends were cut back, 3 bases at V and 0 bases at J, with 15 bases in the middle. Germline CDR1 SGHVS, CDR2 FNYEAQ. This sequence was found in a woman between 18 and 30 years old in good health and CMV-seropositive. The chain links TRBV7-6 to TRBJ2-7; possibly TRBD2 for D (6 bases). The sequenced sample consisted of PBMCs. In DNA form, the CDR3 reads TGTGCCAGCAGCTTTTTGAGGGTAGCGGACTCCTACGAGCAGTACTTC. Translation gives CASSFLRVADSYEQYF.